A single sample is the source of the 16 T cell receptor beta chains below, sequenced in a study of shared clonotypes between healthy human individuals (dated by TCRdb to 2019 to 2021). The library was made by the immunoSEQ multiplex PCR assay. Sourced from immuneACCESS, this table was stored by TCRdb with only in-frame sequences that have V and J called. A share of the clones is absent; for the studies checked, an unresolved V gene accounts for under half, and the remainder has no known explanation. Present in this sample are about 480,000 clones, almost 80% of which were seen just once. Around 13% of the sample lies in the top ten. The specimen was PBMCs. The source is a middle-aged woman in good health. Some clones in this sample may be carry-over from other donors' samples.

CDR3 amino acids: CASSQDQGGHNEQFF. CDR3 nucleotides: TGTGCCAGCAGCCAAGATCAAGGGGGGCACAATGAGCAGTTCTTC. The gene calls are TRBV7-9 and TRBJ2-1; D may be TRBD1 or TRBD2 (6 bases each). Germline V gene sequence: CDR1 SEHNR, CDR2 FQNEAQ (reference sequence). The CDR3 spans 15 residues. V was clipped by 5 bases and J by 5 bases, with 16 bases between them.

The J gene is TRBJ2-3, the V gene TRBV12-5, with 7 bases identical to TRBD2. The trim removed 5 bases at V and 3 bases at J, leaving 8 bases unmatched. CDR1 and CDR2 (germline): LGHNT, FRNRAP. The CDR3 consists of 15 residues. CDR3 DNA sequence: TGTGCTAGTGGTCCGGGGGGATTTGGTACAGATACGCAGTATTTT. This gives the protein CASGPGGFGTDTQYF.

The rearrangement uses TRBV6-1 and TRBJ2-7; 7 bases map to TRBD2. Trimming cost V 2 bases and J 0 bases; bases outside gene matches: 4. The germline V gene encodes CDR1 MNHNS and CDR2 SASEGT. CDR3 size: 15 residues. The CDR3 loop reads CASSERRTSSYEQYF. CDR3 sequence (DNA): TGTGCCAGCAGTGAACGGAGGACTAGCTCCTACGAGCAGTACTTC.

The J gene is TRBJ2-6, the V gene TRBV5-1, with 7 bases lining up with TRBD1. CDR1 SGHRS and CDR2 YFSETQ come from the germline V gene. There are 16 residues in the CDR3. J was trimmed by 4 bases and V by 4 bases; bases with no gene match: 8. In nucleotides, the CDR3 is TGCGCCAGCAGCCCCAACACAGGGGTCGGGGCCAACGTCCTGACTTTC. This sequence encodes CASSPNTGVGANVLTF.

J is TRBJ1-4 and V is TRBV28; tentatively, D is TRBD1 (5 bases). The CDR3 consists of 12 residues. Looked up from germline, CDR1 is MDHEN and CDR2 is SYDVKM. The CDR3 DNA follows: TGTGCTTCTCAGGGTACCAATGAAAAACTGTTTTTT. Translated, it gives CASQGTNEKLFF.

Comments on this clone: Additional DNA sequences in this sample encode the identical CDR3. The chain couples TRBV6-1 to TRBJ2-5, with D possibly matching TRBD2 (5 bases). Trimming stripped 4 bases from V and 1 base from J, with 10 bases between. Looked up from germline, CDR1 is MNHNS and CDR2 is SASEGT. CDR3 size: 14 residues. The CDR3 loop reads CASSVNRGQETQYF. DNA of the CDR3: TGTGCCAGCAGTGTAAACCGGGGCCAAGAGACCCAGTACTTC.

This clone was found once. The V and J genes are TRBV11-2 and TRBJ2-7; weak D call: TRBD2 (6 bases). The V gene's germline CDR1 is SGHAT and CDR2 FQNNGV. V lost 3 bases to trimming and J lost 2 bases, with 26 bases between them. The CDR3 is made up of 19 amino acids. The CDR3 loop is CASSLRSTGLTSGAYEQYF. The CDR3 nucleotides are TGTGCCAGCAGCTTGAGGTCGACGGGCCTCACCTCGGGGGCCTACGAGCAGTACTTC. Full variable domain (outside the CDR3, taken from reference TRBV11-2 and TRBJ2-7): EAGVAQSPRYKIIEKRQSVAFWCNPISGHATLYWYQQILGQGPKLLIQFQNNGVVDDSQLPKDRFSAERLKGVDSTLKIQPAKLEDSAVYLCASSLRSTGLTSGAYEQYFGPGTRLTVT.

This sequence joins TRBV28 and TRBJ1-1; no clear D. Germline V gene lookup returns CDR1 MDHEN and CDR2 SYDVKM. The length of the CDR3 is 13 residues. Deletions cut 4 bases from V and 5 bases from J, with 11 bases between. The CDR3 protein is CASSYDKLTEAFF. DNA of the CDR3: TGTGCCAGCAGTTACGACAAGTTGACTGAAGCTTTCTTT. The entire variable domain, with the rest obtained from reference TRBV28 and TRBJ1-1, is as follows: DVKVTQSSRYLVKRTGEKVFLECVQDMDHENMFWYRQDPGLGLRLIYFSYDVKMKEKGDIPEGYSVSREKKERFSLILESASTNQTSMYLCASSYDKLTEAFFGQGTRLTVV.

The V gene is TRBV18, the J gene TRBJ2-3, with TRBD2 matching over 7 bases. The V gene end was trimmed by 0 bases and the J gene end by 0 bases; junction bases not matched to a gene: 3. Germline-derived CDR1 and CDR2 are KGHSH and LQKENI. The CDR3 runs to 16 residues. In DNA, the CDR3 is TGTGCCAGCTCACCACCGTCTAGCGGAAGCACAGATACGCAGTATTTT. Amino acids: CASSPPSSGSTDTQYF.

V gene TRBV6-5 combines with J gene TRBJ1-5; no definite D call. There are 14 residues in the CDR3. Germline V CDR1 and CDR2: MNHEY, SVGAGI. V lost 0 bases and J lost 7, with 10 bases in between. CDR3 DNA sequence: TGTGCCAGCAGTTACTCCCGTAATGGGCAGCCCCAGCATTTT. Its translation: CASSYSRNGQPQHF.

The chain carries TRBV6-6 and TRBJ2-7; no clear D. In germline, CDR1 is MNHNY, CDR2 SVGAGI (reference sequence). The CDR3 consists of 16 residues. Trimming pared 2 bases from V and 0 bases from J, leaving 14 bases between. This chain's CDR3 is CASSYGRTLSSYEQYF. CDR3 DNA sequence: TGTGCCAGCAGTTACGGACGGACCCTAAGCTCCTACGAGCAGTACTTC.

The chain joins TRBV6-5 to TRBJ1-5; TRBD1 aligns across 7 bases. The V gene end was trimmed by 6 bases and the J gene end by 5 bases; junction bases not matched to a gene: 7. The CDR3 runs 14 residues. CDR1 MNHEY and CDR2 SVGAGI come from the germline V gene. The CDR3 nucleotides read TGTGCCAGCAGCCGCGGGAGGGGGCATCAGCCCCAGCATTTT. Translated, it gives CASSRGRGHQPQHF.

This sequence joins TRBV28 and TRBJ1-4, with D unresolved. V lost 8 bases to trimming and J lost 8 bases, with 15 bases between them. Looked up from germline, CDR1 is MDHEN and CDR2 is SYDVKM. CDR3 length: 13 amino acids. CDR3 loop: CASLKVAGEKLFF. The CDR3 nucleotides read TGTGCCAGCTTGAAGGTTGCGGGGGAAAAACTGTTTTTT.

The chain combines TRBV10-3 with TRBJ2-5, with D hard to call. Looked up from germline, CDR1 is ENHRY and CDR2 is SYGVKD. Deletions cut 10 bases from V and 4 bases from J, with 16 bases between. The CDR3 length is 13 residues. The CDR3 loop is CATSSGEGETQYF. Here the CDR3 DNA reads TGTGCCACTTCCTCTGGGGAAGGAGAGACCCAGTACTTC.

This sequence joins TRBV5-1 and TRBJ1-2; TRBD1 matches at 7 bases. Germline assignment: CDR1 SGHRS and CDR2 YFSETQ. The CDR3 length is 13 residues. V was clipped by 4 bases and J by 7 bases; unmatched bases: 7. In DNA, the CDR3 is TGCGCCAGCAGCGCCCCCGGGACAGTTGGCTACACCTTC. Protein: CASSAPGTVGYTF.

V and J are TRBV10-3 and TRBJ1-1, with TRBD1 identical over 7 bases. The V gene's germline CDR1 is ENHRY and CDR2 SYGVKD. Germline trimming cut 4 bases from V and 2 bases from J; bases unmatched to any gene: 7. This CDR3 region has 15 residues. CDR3 coding DNA: TGTGCCATCAGTGTTGGGACAGCGATCAACACTGAAGCTTTCTTT. This translates into CAISVGTAINTEAFF.